Listed below are T cell receptor gamma chains from one sample, sequenced in a study of Vδ1+ human thymocytes. TCRdb reprocessed the multiplex PCR reads through CATT. The sample lists 36,000 or so gamma-chain clones, 20% seen once, with 1.9% in the top ten. Sequences were obtained from Vdelta1+ gamma-delta thymocytes from the thymus. Every receptor here comes from a girl less than two years old who had congenital heart surgery. CDR3s include the opening cysteine and the closing phenylalanine or tryptophan. A clone size is listed for some rows: how often the clone was seen (once, few, many), or a class if it is expanded.

clone size | J gene | V gene | CDR3 length | CDR3 protein | CDR3 DNA
NA | TRGJP2 | TRGV2 | 16 | CATWDGLNSSDWIKTF | TGTGCCACCTGGGACGGGCTTAATAGTAGTGATTGGATCAAGACGTTT
few | TRGJ1/TRGJ2 | TRGV2 | 14 | CATWDGENYYKKLF | TGTGCCACCTGGGACGGTGAGAATTATTATAAGAAACTCTTT
NA | TRGJP1 | TRGV4 | 17 | CATWASTHNTTGWFKIF | TGTGCCACCTGGGCTTCCACCCATAATACCACTGGTTGGTTCAAGATATTT
few | TRGJ1/TRGJ2 | TRGV8 | 16 | CATWDWVGRNYYKKLF | TGTGCCACCTGGGATTGGGTAGGACGGAATTATTATAAGAAACTCTTT
NA | TRGJ1/TRGJ2 | TRGV3 | 14 | CATWDGRLYYKKLF | TGTGCCACCTGGGACGGACGATTATATTATAAGAAACTCTTT
NA | TRGJ1/TRGJ2 | TRGV9 | 15 | CALWYPAGVYYKKLF | TGTGCCTTGTGGTATCCCGCAGGGGTTTATTATAAGAAACTCTTT
few | TRGJ1/TRGJ2 | TRGV3 | 12 | CATWDRSYKKLF | TGTGCCACCTGGGACAGAAGTTATAAGAAACTCTTT
few | TRGJ1/TRGJ2 | TRGV4 | 11 | CATWDGPLKLF | TGTGCCACCTGGGATGGGCCGTTGAAACTCTTT
NA | TRGJ1/TRGJ2 | TRGV3 | 15 | CATWDRPKVYYKKLF | TGTGCCACCTGGGACAGGCCAAAGGTGTATTATAAGAAACTCTTT
few | TRGJ1/TRGJ2 | TRGV4 | 13 | CATWDAPYYKKLF | TGTGCCACCTGGGATGCTCCTTATTATAAGAAACTCTTT
medium-sized | TRGJ1/TRGJ2 | TRGV9 | 12 | CALWETYYKKLF | TGTGCCTTGTGGGAGACCTATTATAAGAAACTCTTT
NA | TRGJ1/TRGJ2 | TRGV4 | 14 | CATWDGSYWDKKLF | TGTGCCACCTGGGATGGTTCCTACTGGGATAAGAAACTCTTT
NA | TRGJ1/TRGJ2 | TRGV9 | 13 | CALWEVEVRGKLF | TGTGCCTTGTGGGAGGTGGAGGTAAGGGGGAAACTCTTT
few | TRGJ1/TRGJ2 | TRGV3 | 10 | CATWDRQKLF | TGTGCCACCTGGGACCGTCAGAAACTCTTT
NA | TRGJ1/TRGJ2 | TRGV8 | 14 | CATWDRANYYNILF | TGTGCCACCTGGGATAGGGCGAATTATTATAACATTCTCTTT
many | TRGJP2 | TRGV3 | 13 | CATWDRSDWIKTF | TGTGCCACCTGGGACCGTAGTGATTGGATCAAGACGTTT
NA | TRGJ1/TRGJ2 | TRGV3 | 14 | CATWDKSGNYKKLF | TGTGCCACCTGGGACAAGAGTGGGAATTATAAGAAACTCTTT
NA | TRGJ1/TRGJ2 | TRGV5 | 13 | CATWDRPVVKKLF | TGTGCCACCTGGGACAGGCCTGTGGTTAAGAAACTCTTT
few | TRGJ1/TRGJ2 | TRGV3 | 11 | CATWDRGTKLF | TGTGCCACCTGGGACAGGGGAACTAAACTCTTT
few | TRGJ1/TRGJ2 | TRGV3 | 13 | CATWDRQGIEKLF | TGTGCCACCTGGGACAGGCAAGGGATTGAGAAACTCTTT
NA | TRGJP2 | TRGV9 | 14 | CALWGYSSDWIKTF | TGTGCCTTGTGGGGTTATAGTAGTGATTGGATCAAGACGTTT
NA | TRGJ1/TRGJ2 | TRGV3 | 12 | CATWDRREKKLF | TGTGCCACCTGGGACAGGCGGGAGAAGAAACTCTTT
few | TRGJ1/TRGJ2 | TRGV8 | 12 | CATWADCYKKLF | TGTGCCACCTGGGCTGATTGTTATAAGAAACTCTTT
NA | TRGJ1/TRGJ2 | TRGV4 | 14 | CATWDGGQRDKKLF | TGTGCCACCTGGGATGGGGGCCAAAGGGATAAGAAACTCTTT
few | TRGJ1/TRGJ2 | TRGV4 | 14 | CATWSRGDYYKKLF | TGTGCCACCTGGTCGAGGGGCGATTATTATAAGAAACTCTTT
few | TRGJ1/TRGJ2 | TRGV2 | 13 | CATWDGGNYKKLF | TGTGCCACCTGGGACGGTGGTAACTATAAGAAACTCTTT
NA | TRGJ1/TRGJ2 | TRGV4 | 12 | CATWNPYYKKLF | TGTGCCACCTGGAATCCATATTATAAGAAACTCTTT
few | TRGJ1/TRGJ2 | TRGV3 | 14 | CATWDRVGDYKKLF | TGTGCCACCTGGGACAGGGTCGGGGATTATAAGAAACTCTTT
few | TRGJ1/TRGJ2 | TRGV2 | 12 | CATWDEGGKKLF | TGTGCCACCTGGGACGAAGGGGGCAAGAAACTCTTT
NA | TRGJ1/TRGJ2 | TRGV3 | 13 | CATWDGRPYKKLF | TGTGCCACCTGGGACGGCCGCCCTTATAAGAAACTCTTT
NA | TRGJ1/TRGJ2 | TRGV2 | 14 | CATWDGRSNYKKLF | TGTGCCACCTGGGACGGGCGATCTAACTATAAGAAACTCTTT
NA | TRGJ1/TRGJ2 | TRGV5 | 15 | CATWDRVRPYYKKLF | TGTGCCACCTGGGACAGAGTTAGACCTTATTATAAGAAACTCTTT
NA | TRGJ1/TRGJ2 | TRGV3 | 15 | CATWDRHLGNYKKLF | TGTGCCACCTGGGACAGGCATTTGGGGAATTATAAGAAACTCTTT
NA | TRGJ1/TRGJ2 | TRGV2 | 13 | CATWDVRYYKKLF | TGTGCCACCTGGGACGTACGGTATTATAAGAAACTCTTT
NA | TRGJP | TRGV8 | 15 | CATWEQELGKKIKVF | TGTGCCACCTGGGAGCAAGAGTTGGGCAAAAAAATCAAGGTATTT
NA | TRGJ1/TRGJ2 | TRGV8 | 13 | CATWDCDYYKKLF | TGTGCCACCTGGGACTGCGATTATTATAAGAAACTCTTT
few | TRGJ1/TRGJ2 | TRGV8 | 11 | CATWDSHKKLF | TGTGCCACCTGGGATAGTCATAAGAAACTCTTT
NA | TRGJ1/TRGJ2 | TRGV3 | 15 | CATWDRHPNYYKKLF | TGTGCCACCTGGGACAGGCACCCCAATTATTATAAGAAACTCTTT
few | TRGJ1/TRGJ2 | TRGV2 | 13 | CATWDGPSDKKLF | TGTGCCACCTGGGACGGGCCTAGTGATAAGAAACTCTTT
few | TRGJP2 | TRGV9 | 15 | CALWEVQGSDWIKTF | TGTGCCTTGTGGGAGGTCCAAGGGAGTGATTGGATCAAGACGTTT
few | TRGJ1/TRGJ2 | TRGV9 | 11 | CALWERGKKLF | TGTGCCTTGTGGGAACGGGGTAAGAAACTCTTT
few | TRGJ1/TRGJ2 | TRGV9 | 13 | CALWEVRVYKKLF | TGTGCCTTGTGGGAGGTGCGGGTTTATAAGAAACTCTTT
medium-sized | TRGJ1/TRGJ2 | TRGV9 | 12 | CALWEVWYKKLF | TGTGCCTTGTGGGAGGTGTGGTATAAGAAACTCTTT
few | TRGJ1/TRGJ2 | TRGV4 | 13 | CATWDGRGYKKLF | TGTGCCACCTGGGACGGTAGAGGGTATAAGAAACTCTTT
few | TRGJ1/TRGJ2 | TRGV2 | 13 | CATWDGFYYKKLF | TGTGCCACCTGGGATGGTTTCTATTATAAGAAACTCTTT
NA | TRGJ1/TRGJ2 | TRGV4 | 13 | CATWDSCYYKKLF | TGTGCCACCTGGGATTCTTGTTATTATAAGAAACTCTTT
NA | TRGJ1/TRGJ2 | TRGV4 | 15 | CATWDGLINYYKKLF | TGTGCCACCTGGGATGGCCTGATAAATTATTATAAGAAACTCTTT
few | TRGJ1/TRGJ2 | TRGV8 | 10 | CAAQDYKKLF | TGTGCCGCCCAGGATTATAAGAAACTCTTT